The entry that follows covers one TCR beta chain sequence. Its matching antigen is unknown. The data were obtained in a study of T-cell reconstitution after alpha-beta-depleted transplantation in children. Preparation of the TCRbeta library used unique molecular identifiers. TCRdb called the PCR reads again in MiXCR, with one record for every CDR3 protein. The sample holds roughly 110,000 distinct CDR3 sequences, 10% seen once. Study results and caveats: T cells produced anew were the main source of T-cell counts and diversity one year after transplant. The origin of high day-60 TCRbeta diversity in some patients lay in surviving recipient T cells and thymic progenitors. Several hundred expanded graft clones reportedly were the source of alpha-beta T cells about two months after transplant.

The V and J ends lost 6 bases and 8 bases, in that order; junction bases with no gene match: 13. The germline gives CDR1 MNHNS, CDR2 SASEGT. This CDR3 spans 16 amino acids. The sequences come from PBMCs, collected before TCRalphabeta/CD19-depleted stem cell transplant. The chain employs TRBV6-1 and TRBJ2-1; 10 bases fit TRBD2. This clonotype was obtained from a boy aged 2 to 10 with acute lymphoblastic leukemia, due to receive a stem cell transplant. CDR3 protein: CASSRLAGGGGDEQFF. The CDR3 DNA reads TGTGCCAGCAGCCGATTAGCGGGAGGCGGGGGGGATGAGCAGTTCTTC.